These 14 T cell receptor beta chains came from one sample sequenced in a study of blood T cell repertoires in COVID-19. This table comes from immunoSEQ multiplex PCR, and its TCRdb copy is limited to in-frame clones, with some not included. The table shows 90,000 to 95,000 clones, with around nine tenths occurring only once. The sample comprised peripheral blood. These receptors were taken from a woman older than 75 with active COVID-19.

The chain employs TRBV30 and TRBJ2-3, with D perhaps TRBD2 (6 bases). Germline V gene lookup returns CDR1 GTSNPN and CDR2 SVGIG (reference sequence). The CDR3 loop spans 13 amino acids. V lost 1 base to trimming and J lost 3 bases, with 8 bases between them. The CDR3 here is CAWSDGRTDTQYF. The CDR3 region has the DNA TGTGCCTGGAGTGACGGGAGAACAGATACGCAGTATTTT.

This chain links TRBV7-8 with TRBJ1-3; 9 nucleotides match TRBD1. The CDR3 loop spans 17 amino acids. Unmatched junction bases numbered 8, after V lost 5 bases and J lost 0 bases. Germline values: CDR1 SGHVS, CDR2 FQNEAQ. Written as DNA, the CDR3 is TGTGCCAGCAGCATCTACAGGGGGCCCAGCTCTGGAAACACCATATATTTT. Its translation: CASSIYRGPSSGNTIYF. Full variable domain (outside the CDR3, taken from reference TRBV7-8 and TRBJ1-3): GAGVSQSPRYKVAKRGQDVALRCDPISGHVSLFWYQQALGQGPEFLTYFQNEAQLDKSGLPSDRFFAERPEGSVSTLKIQRTQQEDSAVYLCASSIYRGPSSGNTIYFGEGSWLTVV.

The chain employs TRBV7-9 and TRBJ2-2, with 7 nucleotides matching TRBD2. CDR1 SEHNR and CDR2 FQNEAQ come from the germline V gene (reference sequence). V lost 4 bases and J lost 7; bases outside the gene matches: 3. There are 13 residues in the CDR3. CDR3 amino acids: CASSSSGGGELFF. In DNA form, the CDR3 reads TGTGCCAGCAGCTCCTCGGGAGGCGGGGAGCTGTTTTTT.

V gene TRBV4-2 combines with J gene TRBJ2-2; D is perhaps TRBD1 (5 bases). The CDR3 extends over 15 amino acids. Germline lookup yields CDR1 LGHNA and CDR2 YNFKEQ. Trimming took off 1 base at V and 1 base at J, with 7 bases between the two ends. The CDR3 is CASSQATGNTGELFF. The CDR3 DNA reads as TGTGCCAGCAGCCAAGCTACAGGGAACACCGGGGAGCTGTTTTTT.

The rearrangement links TRBV5-1 to TRBJ2-5, with a possible D match to TRBD2 (5 bases). V dropped 0 bases and J dropped 3 bases, with 12 bases sitting between them. The CDR3 length is 15 residues. Germline-derived CDR1 and CDR2 are SGHRS and YFSETQ. The CDR3 DNA is TGCGCCAGCAGCTTGGAATCTGGGGAGAAAGAGACCCAGTACTTC. Translating it yields CASSLESGEKETQYF.

The chain is built from TRBV19 and TRBJ1-6; TRBD1 might be the D (6 bases). Per the germline V gene, CDR1 is LNHDA and CDR2 is SQIVND (reference sequence). Deletions cut 3 bases from V and 5 bases from J, with 11 bases between. This CDR3 is 15 amino acids long. In DNA form, the CDR3 reads TGTGCCAGTAGTATCTCCGGACAGCATAATTCACCCCTCCACTTT. Translated, it gives CASSISGQHNSPLHF. Variable domain in full (rest from reference TRBV19 and TRBJ1-6): DGGITQSPKYLFRKEGQNVTLSCEQNLNHDAMYWYRQDPGQGLRLIYYSQIVNDFQKGDIAEGYSVSREKKESFPLTVTSAQKNPTAFYLCASSISGQHNSPLHFGNGTRLTVT.

J is TRBJ1-4 and V is TRBV5-1; D not resolved. V dropped 3 bases and J dropped 0 bases, with 9 bases sitting between them. In germline, CDR1 is SGHRS, CDR2 YFSETQ. The CDR3 sequence is 15 residues long. CDR3 nucleotide sequence: TGCGCCAGCAGCTCTACCGGTGCAACTAATGAAAAACTGTTTTTT. Translation gives CASSSTGATNEKLFF.

Only one count was recorded for this clone. The chain recombines TRBV3-1 (or the pseudogene TRBV3-2) with TRBJ1-2, with 9 positions matching TRBD1. Trimming took 3 bases from V and 6 from J; bases not matched to a gene: 2. CDR3 length: 13 residues. CDR1 and CDR2 from the germline V gene are LGHDT and YNNKEL (reference sequence). CDR3: CASSHRTGDGYTF. CDR3 DNA: TGTGCCAGCAGCCACCGGACAGGGGATGGCTACACCTTC.

Remarks on this clone: One end of the junction does not line up with germline, which may come from a read error. The rearrangement uses TRBV12-3 or TRBV12-4 and TRBJ2-7, with D unclear. The CDR3 runs 13 residues. The CDR3 DNA sequence: TGTGCCAGCAGTTTTCGCGCGTTGGGCTACCATTCCTTC. Amino acid sequence: CASSFRALGYHSF.

CDR3 in amino acids: CASSSWRESADTQYF. In nucleotides, the CDR3 is TGTGCCAGCAGCTCCTGGCGGGAGAGCGCAGATACGCAGTATTTT. The V and J genes are TRBV11-2 and TRBJ2-3; 7 nucleotides line up with TRBD2. The CDR3 covers 15 residues. Germline CDR1 and CDR2: SGHAT and FQNNGV. Losses at the gene ends were 4 bases for V and 4 bases for J; bases not matched to a gene: 8.

The chain employs TRBV12-3 or TRBV12-4 and TRBJ2-5; tentative D call: TRBD2 (5 bases). CDR3 length: 13 amino acids. V gave up 5 bases and J gave up 1 base, with 8 bases separating them. The CDR3 spells CASSDYSQETQYF. The CDR3 bases are TGTGCCAGCAGTGACTATTCCCAAGAGACCCAGTACTTC.

V and J are TRBV18 and TRBJ2-1; a weak D match, TRBD2 (6 bases). CDR1 KGHSH and CDR2 LQKENI come from the germline V gene. V was trimmed by 1 base and J by 5 bases, leaving 12 bases between them. The CDR3 loop spans 15 amino acids. The DNA of the CDR3 is TGTGCCAGCTCACCACAGGGAGGATACGACAATGAGCAGTTCTTC. Protein product: CASSPQGGYDNEQFF.

This clone was counted a few times. V is TRBV28 and J is TRBJ2-3, with D perhaps matching TRBD2 (5 bases). Deletions cut 4 bases from V and 5 bases from J, with 19 bases between. The CDR3 runs 16 residues. CDR1 is MDHEN, CDR2 SYDVKM, per germline. This CDR3 reads CASSWGVGNSGDTQYF. The CDR3 DNA follows: TGTGCCAGCAGTTGGGGAGTTGGGAACTCGGGAGATACGCAGTATTTT.

V and J are TRBV5-1 and TRBJ2-5, with D unclear. The V gene's germline CDR1 is SGHRS and CDR2 YFSETQ. There are 14 residues in the CDR3. The V and J ends lost 4 bases and 2 bases respectively, with 12 bases between them. This chain's CDR3 is CASSQAQFQETQYF. The CDR3 bases are TGCGCCAGCAGCCAGGCCCAGTTTCAAGAGACCCAGTACTTC.